The clone carrying this TCR beta chain appeared a few times. How the authors handled the data: From reference gene primer amplification, estimates of nucleated cell counts were derived. Some clones are missing from TCRdb's copy, which holds only in-frame ones; the method was immunoSEQ multiplex PCR. The D gene and trimming were derived from the DNA, and the V and J assignments and clone size from that table. This table holds some 190,000 clones, roughly 88% found once. The data are from a study of blood T cell repertoires in COVID-19. Trimming took off 0 bases at V and 4 bases at J, with 15 bases between the two ends. This CDR3 contains 16 residues. Germline-derived CDR1 and CDR2 are KGHSH and LQKENI.

The sequence was obtained from a man between 60 and 75 years old with acute or convalescent COVID-19. The sample was peripheral blood. This sequence joins TRBV18 and TRBJ1-1; a weak D match, TRBD1 (5 bases). CDR3 residues: CASSPPPQPGGTEAFF. The CDR3 coding sequence is TGTGCCAGCTCACCACCCCCACAACCGGGGGGCACTGAAGCTTTCTTT.